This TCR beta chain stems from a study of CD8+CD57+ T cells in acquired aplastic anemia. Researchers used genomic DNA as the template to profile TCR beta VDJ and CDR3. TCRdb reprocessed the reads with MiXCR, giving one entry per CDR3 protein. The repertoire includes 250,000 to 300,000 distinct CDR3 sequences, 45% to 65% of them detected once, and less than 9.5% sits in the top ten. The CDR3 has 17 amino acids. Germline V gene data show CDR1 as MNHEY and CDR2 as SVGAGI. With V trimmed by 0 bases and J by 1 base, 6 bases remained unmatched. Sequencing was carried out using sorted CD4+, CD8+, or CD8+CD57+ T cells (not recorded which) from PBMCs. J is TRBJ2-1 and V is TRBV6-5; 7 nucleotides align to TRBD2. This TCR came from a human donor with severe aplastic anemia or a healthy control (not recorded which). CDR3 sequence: CASSYSRLAESYNEQFF. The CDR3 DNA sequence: TGTGCCAGCAGTTACTCGAGGCTAGCGGAATCCTACAATGAGCAGTTCTTC.